Here is one T cell receptor beta chain with its context. Categorization into cohorts depended on clinical history that participants reported. The sample originates from a study of blood T cell repertoires in COVID-19. On the study more broadly: Two negative PCRs, clearance, or symptom resolution characterized the recovered Cohort 3 donors. PBMCs, B-cell-depleted T cells, or T cells were the source of the cDNA or gDNA that made up the material.

The V end was cut by 6 bases, the J end by 4 bases, with 14 bases between. Germline values: CDR1 MDHEN, CDR2 SYDVKM. CDR3 size: 14 residues. Method: immunoSEQ multiplex PCR; TCRdb's copy keeps in-frame clones and lacks some. The repertoire holds over 150,000 clones, with 65% to 80% as singletons. Sequenced input: PBMCs or T cells enriched from blood (not recorded which). The chain has TRBV28 and TRBJ2-3; D possibly corresponds to TRBD1 (7 bases). The receptor's source is a woman aged 65 to 85 in a cohort exposed to, infected with or recovered from COVID-19 (not recorded which). CDR3 coding DNA: TGTGCCAGCAGGGACAGGTCGGGGGCAGATACGCAGTATTTT. Translation gives CASRDRSGADTQYF.